Listed below are T cell receptor beta chains from one sample, sequenced in a study of cytomegalovirus exposure and HLA in healthy donors. This table comes from immunoSEQ multiplex PCR, and its TCRdb copy is limited to in-frame clones, with some not included. The sample lists around 94,000 clones, about 62% seen once, with under 5.5% in the top ten. Sequences were obtained from PBMCs. The receptor source for this set is a human donor in good health. CDR3s include the opening cysteine and the closing phenylalanine or tryptophan. A D gene is named only where the DNA matches it firmly. The listing skips clone size in some rows; elsewhere it reads once, few, many or a size class.

>TRBD2|NA|TRBJ2-1|TRBV5-8
TGTGCCAGCAGCTTTATGGTCGCGACTAGCGGTCCCTACAATGAGCAGTTCTTC
CASSFMVATSGPYNEQFF
>NA|few|TRBJ2-6|TRBV6-1
TGTGCCACCCGACAGGCTGGGGCCAACGTCCTGACTTTC
CATRQAGANVLTF
>NA|NA|TRBJ1-4|TRBV15
TGTGCCACCAGCAGAGGGGGACTAGGCGAAAAACTGTTTTTT
CATSRGGLGEKLFF
>NA|NA|TRBJ2-3|TRBV7-9
TGTGCCAGCAGCTTAGCTGGGAACAGGGAGGGCTCCACAGATACGCAGTATTTT
CASSLAGNREGSTDTQYF
>NA|NA|TRBJ2-5|TRBV5-5
TGTGCCAGCAGCCCCGACAGGCCCCTGAATACGGAGGAGACCCAGTACTTC
CASSPDRPLNTEETQYF
>TRBD1|few|TRBJ1-5|TRBV2
TGTGCCAGCAGAAGGGGGACAGGGAAAGTTAGCAATCAGCCCCAGCATTTT
CASRRGTGKVSNQPQHF
>NA|few|TRBJ2-7|TRBV27
TGTGCCAGCAGACCTAACACAGCATACGAGCAGTACTTC
CASRPNTAYEQYF
>NA|NA|TRBJ2-7|TRBV2
TGTGCCAGCAGGGCCGGGACACCACCCTACGAGCAGTACTTC
CASRAGTPPYEQYF
>NA|once|TRBJ2-1|TRBV11-2
TGTGCCAGCAGCTTAAGGCCCGTTCGGACTCTGGGAACCTACAATGAGCAGTTCTTC
CASSLRPVRTLGTYNEQFF
>NA|NA|TRBJ2-7|TRBV4-1
TGCGCCAGCGGGAGCTCCTACGAGCAGTACTTC
CASGSSYEQYF
>NA|NA|TRBJ1-1|TRBV27
TGTGCCAGCAGTTTATCGCCCCAGGGATACACTGAAGCTTTCTTT
CASSLSPQGYTEAFF
>NA|NA|TRBJ2-1|TRBV11-3
TGTGCCAGCAGCTTAGTTAGCGTCGGAGGGAATGAGCAGTTCTTC
CASSLVSVGGNEQFF
>TRBD1|NA|TRBJ1-2|TRBV5-1
TGCGCCAGCAGTCCGGACAGGGTGGTGAGTGGCTACACCTTC
CASSPDRVVSGYTF
>TRBD2|NA|TRBJ2-7|TRBV15
TGTGCCACCAGCAGAGATGGCGGGAGAAGGCCTACGGGGGCCTACGAGCAGTACTTC
CATSRDGGRRPTGAYEQYF
>NA|NA|TRBJ2-7|TRBV5-6
TGTGCCAGCAGCTTGGTTCGGGAGAGCTCCTACGAGCAGTACTTC
CASSLVRESSYEQYF
>NA|NA|TRBJ1-2|TRBV6-6
TGTGCCAGCAACCTGGCGGGGGATGGCTACACCTTC
CASNLAGDGYTF
>NA|NA|TRBJ1-1|TRBV27
TGTGCCAGCAGTTGGAGGAACACTGAAGCTTTCTTT
CASSWRNTEAFF
>TRBD1|NA|TRBJ2-7|TRBV9
TGTGCCAGCAGCCCCGGATGGGACAGGGACGAGCAGTACTTC
CASSPGWDRDEQYF
>NA|few|TRBJ1-5|TRBV30
TGTGCCTGGAGTGCGACAGGATATAGCAATCAGCCCCAGCATTTT
CAWSATGYSNQPQHF
>TRBD1|NA|TRBJ2-2|TRBV29-1
TGCAGCGTTCTGGTTACAGGGGCTAACACCGGGGAGCTGTTTTTT
CSVLVTGANTGELFF
>NA|NA|TRBJ1-1|TRBV14
TGTGCCAGCAGCCAACCCGGACAGCTGAACACTGAAGCTTTCTTT
CASSQPGQLNTEAFF
>NA|NA|TRBJ2-5|TRBV15
TGTGCCACCAGCAGAGATTCCCGAGAGCCGTACCAAGAGACCCAGTACTTC
CATSRDSREPYQETQYF
>TRBD2|few|TRBJ2-6|TRBV9
TGTGCCAGCAGCGCACTGGGGAGGGTTGGGGCCAACGTCCTGACTTTC
CASSALGRVGANVLTF
>NA|NA|TRBJ1-1|TRBV7-8
TGTGCCAGCAGCCGAACTGGGTCAGGCACTGAAGCTTTCTTT
CASSRTGSGTEAFF
>NA|NA|TRBJ1-1|TRBV30
TGTGCCTGGAGGGCAGGCACTGAAGCTTTCTTT
CAWRAGTEAFF
>TRBD2|NA|TRBJ2-3|TRBV19
TGTGCCAGTAGTAGTAGCGGGAGGTCAGATACGCAGTATTTT
CASSSSGRSDTQYF
>NA|NA|TRBJ1-1|TRBV13
TGTGCCAGCAGCGACAAGAGGAACACTGAAGCTTTCTTT
CASSDKRNTEAFF
>TRBD2|NA|TRBJ2-1|TRBV7-2
TGTGCCAGCAGCTTAGCGGCGGGAGGAGTGAATGAGCAGTTCTTC
CASSLAAGGVNEQFF
>NA|few|TRBJ2-2|TRBV29-1
TGCAGCGGACAAGACACTTCCGGGGAGCTGTTTTTT
CSGQDTSGELFF
>NA|NA|TRBJ2-1|TRBV12-5
TGTGCTAGTGGTTGGGGCATAGGGAATGAGCAGTTCTTC
CASGWGIGNEQFF
>NA|NA|TRBJ1-3|TRBV12-5
TGTGCTAGTGGTTACAAACGAGGGGGTTCTGGAAACACCATATATTTT
CASGYKRGGSGNTIYF
>NA|NA|TRBJ2-2|TRBV2
TGTGCCAGCACCGTGACAGACACCGGGGAGCTGTTTTTT
CASTVTDTGELFF
>NA|NA|TRBJ2-3|TRBV5-6
TGTGCCAGCAGCTTAGGACCGGGTGAAAGGACACGGGATACGCAGTATTTT
CASSLGPGERTRDTQYF
>TRBD1|NA|TRBJ1-4|TRBV5-1
TGCGCCAGCAAAGCAGGGGGCGCGACTAATGAAAAACTGTTTTTT
CASKAGGATNEKLFF
>NA|few|TRBJ2-2|TRBV29-1
TGCAGCGTCCCAACGGGGGTGGGACCCGGGGAGCTGTTTTTT
CSVPTGVGPGELFF
>TRBD2|NA|TRBJ2-3|TRBV29-1
TGCAGCGTTGGCGGGAGCCCCTTCACAGATACGCAGTATTTT
CSVGGSPFTDTQYF
>TRBD2|NA|TRBJ2-7|TRBV12-5
TGTGCTAGTGGTTTGGATCACGGACTAGCGGGAGACGGCGAGCAGTACTTC
CASGLDHGLAGDGEQYF
>NA|NA|TRBJ2-7|TRBV4-1
TGCGCCAGCAGCCAAGCAGGGGACTACGAGCAGTACTTC
CASSQAGDYEQYF
>TRBD2|NA|TRBJ2-1|TRBV15
TGTGCCACCAGCAGAGCGGCGGGAGGGTACAATGAGCAGTTCTTC
CATSRAAGGYNEQFF
>NA|NA|TRBJ2-7|TRBV27
TGTGCCAGCAGTCCCCCCCAGGTACCCTACGAGCAGTACTTC
CASSPPQVPYEQYF
>TRBD1|NA|TRBJ1-1|TRBV4-2
TGTGCCAGCAGCCAATTACAGGACAGGGGTAAAGCTTTCTTT
CASSQLQDRGKAFF
>TRBD2|NA|TRBJ2-7|TRBV2
TGTGCCAGCAGTGAAGCTCGGCTAGCGGGAGGGGGCGAGCAGTACTTC
CASSEARLAGGGEQYF
>TRBD1|NA|TRBJ2-7|TRBV27
TGTGCCAGCAGTTTAAAGCTACAGGGGACGTCGACCTACGAGCAGTACTTC
CASSLKLQGTSTYEQYF
>NA|NA|TRBJ1-4|TRBV18
TGTGCCAGCTCACCTTCGGCGGGGGAGGGGAGAGGAAAACTGTTTTTT
CASSPSAGEGRGKLFF
>NA|NA|TRBJ1-5|TRBV2
TGTGCCAGCAGTGCGGTTCTCCCGAGAAATCAGCCCCAGCATTTT
CASSAVLPRNQPQHF
>NA|NA|TRBJ2-3|TRBV9
TGTGCCAGCAGCGCCAATGACAGGACGCAGTATTTT
CASSANDRTQYF
>TRBD2|NA|TRBJ2-1|TRBV12-5
TGTGCTAGTGGAACCATCCGGGACTACTCCAATGAGCAGTTCTTC
CASGTIRDYSNEQFF
>TRBD1|NA|TRBJ1-5|TRBV4-2
TGTGCCAGCAGCCAAGGGACAGGGTCCGAAAATCAGCCCCAGCATTTT
CASSQGTGSENQPQHF